This entry describes one T cell receptor (beta chain). Measured with immunoSEQ multiplex PCR; TCRdb has only the in-frame clones, and not every one. Of 100,000 to 150,000 clones listed, 85% to 95% are singletons. The data were obtained in a study of control samples from healthy donors and cancer patients. V lost 5 bases, J lost 6 bases, and 4 bases stayed unmatched. The germline gives CDR1 SGHRS, CDR2 YFSETQ. This CDR3 has 13 residues. This TCR was sampled from an elderly man with head and neck cancer. Sequencing was done on a sample of PBMCs. The chain has TRBV5-1 and TRBJ1-3; 8 positions match TRBD1. The CDR3 nucleotides are TGCGCCAGCAGTCCAGGGGGCCCAAACACCATATATTTT. Amino acid sequence: CASSPGGPNTIYF.